This TCR beta chain was documented in a study of blood T cells in healthy people across ages (dated by TCRdb to between 2014 and 2017). Study-wide context: In model experiments, template switching captured roughly one uniquely barcoded TCR beta cDNA molecule for every two T cells. To track age-related changes in TCR beta repertoire diversity, the study relied on deep sequencing normalized with unique cDNA molecular identifiers. The donors were divided into four age groups: young (average around 16 years), middle-aged (over 35), aged (approximately 62) and long-lived (about 80). To avoid experimental bias, donors of different ages were spread randomly across the sequencing lanes. Two additional independent replicas of 1 million unique cDNA reads from the same blood draw were analyzed for two donors (one aged 18 to 30 and one aged 80 or older). The full study reports these points: The percentage of naive T cells measured by flow cytometry correlated strongly with observed TCR beta diversity. Estimates of total diversity from one million sequenced T cells were regarded as lower bounds and underestimates. The CMV infection status of donors was not known, potentially confounding age-related changes in expanded clonotypes. Observed TCR beta diversity per million T cells fell roughly linearly with age, and a significant reduction was already apparent by age roughly 40. Since profiling was done on bulk unsorted PBMCs, naive and antigen-experienced compartments could not be conclusively compared. Compared with the aged group, more naive CD4+ T cells, fewer expanded clones and increased TCR diversity were shown by the long-lived group, suggesting age selection.

Of note for this clonotype: Its target antigen remains unknown. No per-base quality is available; no much larger clone lies one base away.

Inclusive of the bounding cysteine and phenylalanine, the CDR3 is 15 residues long. Here the CDR3 DNA is all that survives: 45 bases in frame from base 1. CDR1 and CDR2 are drawn from the germline V gene: SGHRS, YFSETQ. V loses 5 bases at its end and J loses 3 bases; junction bases beyond the gene matches: 5. Donors were under 40 systemically healthy Caucasian individuals from Russia aged roughly 6 to 100 years. Each donor gave 8 to 10 milliliters of peripheral blood, drawn into EDTA-treated Vacutainer tubes. Ficoll-Paque density-gradient centrifugation was used to isolate PBMCs, with at least 7 million per sample. Total RNA was extracted from PBMCs with Trizol reagent, with at least 6 micrograms obtained per sample. The percentages of naive CD45RAhigh/CD27high T cells were determined by flow cytometry on a PBMC aliquot from every donor. Preparation of the library involved 5' RACE. A second about 7 to 11 cycle PCR used a sample-barcoded 5' primer and a J-beta primer mix. A template-switch 5' adaptor carrying 12 random nucleotides introduced a unique molecular identifier onto each TCR beta cDNA molecule. Each sample yielded at least 2.5 million CDR3-containing paired-end reads. The Mint cDNA synthesis kit, primed by a TRBC-specific oligonucleotide, was used to synthesize first-strand cDNA from all RNA. All cDNA was treated with uracil-DNA glycosylase and then went through a first 18-cycle PCR with the universal primers M1SS and BC2_uni_R. Per the authors' processing: Normalization of each sample was performed by random selection of 1 million high-quality reads, each carrying a distinct molecular identifier. Instead of being binned into consensus sequences, reads with shared molecular identifiers were discarded. MiTCR, run with a Q25 quality threshold and the strictest error-elimination algorithm, handled CDR3 identification, clonotype clustering and error correction. Lower-bound total TCR beta diversity was estimated with a nonparametric unseen species model using Euler transformation. In TCRdb, the public reads were trimmed at Q25 with fastp and aligned with MiXCR, with productive beta chains retained. All rows with the same CDR3 protein become a single entry with the most common DNA and genes. The V and J calls come from TCRdb's annotation, not from the publication. This sample is represented by around 2 million distinct CDR3 sequences; around 40% of them were singletons. The top ten hold 20% to 25% of the sample.

Sequenced: blood. This receptor was identified in a human donor in good health. This chain joins TRBV5-1 to TRBJ2-2, and 9 bases in between align with TRBD1. The encoded CDR3 is CASRRTGVDTGELFF. The nucleotide sequence reads as follows: TGCGCCAGCAGACGGACAGGGGTGGACACCGGGGAGCTGTTTTTT.